The 28 T cell receptor beta chains in this list originate from one sample, sequenced in a study of cytotoxic CD8 clonotypes in ibrutinib-treated CLL. Data came from immunoSEQ multiplex PCR; TCRdb stores just in-frame clones and leaves some out. The table has some 300,000 clones, approximately 80% seen once. The specimen was PBMCs, collected before ibrutinib treatment. Every receptor here comes from a human donor with chronic lymphocytic leukemia.

The CDR3 DNA follows: TGTGCCAGCACCCGACAGGGGTACTCTGAAGCTTTCTTT. Its protein product is CASTRQGYSEAFF. This rearrangement joins TRBV27 to TRBJ1-1; 8 nucleotides align to TRBD1. The CDR3 runs 13 residues. Germline CDR1 reads MNHEY; CDR2 reads SMNVEV (reference sequence). Trimming cost V 7 bases and J 6 bases; bases outside gene matches: 7.

This clone was counted only a few times. The chain has TRBV6-5 and TRBJ1-1; perhaps TRBD1 as D (5 bases). Germline CDR1 and CDR2: MNHEY and SVGAGI. CDR3 length equals 14 residues. Trimming removed 5 bases from V and 10 bases from J, with 20 bases in between. The CDR3 coding sequence is TGTGCCAGCAGTAAGCCCTCGGGGGGAGGTCGAGCTTTCTTT. It is translated as CASSKPSGGGRAFF.

The V call is TRBV29-1, the J call TRBJ2-2; D may be TRBD1 (6 bases). The CDR3 loop spans 12 amino acids. Germline V gene data show CDR1 as SQVTM and CDR2 as ANQGSEA. Trimming cost V 6 bases and J 7 bases, with 12 bases left between them. DNA of the CDR3: TGCAGCGTGAGGGGGTCGGGCGGGGAGCTGTTTTTT. Translated, it gives CSVRGSGGELFF.

The V gene is TRBV7-6, the J gene TRBJ2-5; 7 bases align to TRBD1. The V segment lost 5 bases and the J segment 3 bases; nucleotides outside the gene matches: 6. Germline V CDR1 and CDR2: SGHVS, FNYEAQ. The CDR3 is made up of 14 amino acids. CDR3 sequence (DNA): TGTGCCAGCAGCCAAACAGGGGCAGAAGAGACCCAGTACTTC. Translating gives CASSQTGAEETQYF. Supplemented by reference TRBV7-6 and TRBJ2-5, the full variable domain reads GAGVSQSPRYKVTKRGQDVALRCDPISGHVSLYWYRQALGQGPEFLTYFNYEAQQDKSGLPNDRFSAERPEGSISTLTIQRTEQRDSAMYRCASSQTGAEETQYFGPGTRLLVL.

Only a few counts were recorded for this clone. V gene TRBV10-3 combines with J gene TRBJ2-7, with D tentatively TRBD1 (5 bases). The CDR3 covers 13 residues. Trimming took off 0 bases at V and 6 bases at J, with 9 bases between the two ends. Germline V gene data show CDR1 as ENHRY and CDR2 as SYGVKD. CDR3 loop: CAISESTVPEQYF. CDR3 bases: TGTGCCATCAGTGAGTCGACAGTTCCCGAGCAGTACTTC.

The rearrangement joins TRBV6-1 to TRBJ2-7; 12 bases are shared with TRBD2. CDR3 length: 17 amino acids. Germline CDR1 MNHNS, CDR2 SASEGT. J gave up 4 bases and V 4 bases, and 11 bases lay outside the gene matches. The CDR3 DNA sequence: TGTGCCAGCAGTGCAACTTCTAGCGGGAGGGCCGAGTACGAGCAGTACTTC. It yields the protein CASSATSSGRAEYEQYF.

V and J are TRBV5-8 and TRBJ2-1; D ambiguous. Germline assignment: CDR1 SGHTS and CDR2 YDEGEE. Trimming shortened V by 4 bases and J by 0 bases, and 8 bases separated the two germline ends. The CDR3 has 14 residues. The CDR3: CASSRHYSYNEQFF. The CDR3 coding sequence is TGTGCCAGCAGCAGACATTACTCCTACAATGAGCAGTTCTTC.

The chain recombines TRBV5-5 with TRBJ2-2, with D maybe TRBD2 (6 bases). The length of the CDR3 is 16 residues. Germline loops: CDR1 SGHKS, CDR2 YYEKEE (reference sequence). Trimming took 4 bases from V and 2 from J, leaving 15 bases between them. CDR3 nucleotides: TGTGCCAGCAGCCCTGGGGCAGGGACTAACACCGGGGAGCTGTTTTTT. Protein product: CASSPGAGTNTGELFF. Full variable domain (remainder filled in from reference TRBV5-5 and TRBJ2-2): DAGVTQSPTHLIKTRGQQVTLRCSPISGHKSVSWYQQVLGQGPQFIFQYYEKEERGRGNFPDRFSARQFPNYSSELNVNALLLGDSALYLCASSPGAGTNTGELFFGEGSRLTVL.

The chain uses TRBV28 and TRBJ2-7; TRBD2 agrees at 10 bases. Trimming removed 6 bases from V and 3 bases from J; junction bases left unmatched: 11. The CDR3 spans 16 residues. Germline lookup yields CDR1 MDHEN and CDR2 SYDVKM. The DNA for the CDR3 is TGTGCCAGCAGGACGGGGCTAGCGGGAGAAAGCTACGAGCAGTACTTC. Protein sequence: CASRTGLAGESYEQYF.

V and J are TRBV12-5 and TRBJ1-4; D may be TRBD1 (5 bases). Germline CDR1 reads LGHNT; CDR2 reads FRNRAP. The CDR3 runs to 15 residues. Trimming stripped 5 bases from V and 8 bases from J, with 18 bases between. The CDR3 nucleotides are TGTGCTAGTGGTCCCCGGGTATACTGGGGGGAAAAACTGTTTTTT. This sequence encodes CASGPRVYWGEKLFF.

The CDR3 protein is CASQQDAYEQYF. The CDR3 DNA is TGTGCCTCCCAACAGGACGCCTACGAGCAGTACTTC. The chain joins TRBV30 to TRBJ2-7, with D possibly matching TRBD1 (5 bases). Per the germline V gene, CDR1 is GTSNPN and CDR2 is SVGIG (reference sequence). The CDR3 consists of 12 residues. The V end lost 7 bases, the J end lost 2 bases, and 12 bases lay between the germline ends.

The rearrangement links TRBV14 to TRBJ2-1, with 10 bases that match TRBD2. V lost 4 bases and J lost 8; bases outside the gene matches: 8. Germline values: CDR1 SGHDN, CDR2 FVKESK. CDR3 length equals 15 residues. CDR3 coding DNA: TGTGCCAGCAGCCGTATAGCGGGAGGTTCCGATGAGCAGTTCTTC. Translation: CASSRIAGGSDEQFF.

The V gene is TRBV4-2, the J gene TRBJ1-4; the D gene is possibly TRBD1 (5 bases). V lost 2 bases and J 14 bases, leaving 12 bases between the germline ends. The CDR3 spans 12 residues. CDR1 and CDR2 from the germline V gene are LGHNA and YNFKEQ. This CDR3 is CASSQRGGVLFF. In DNA, the CDR3 is TGTGCCAGCAGCCAACGGGGGGGTGTGCTGTTTTTT.

This clone was detected once. The chain links TRBV10-1 to TRBJ2-5, with D perhaps TRBD1 (5 bases). In germline, CDR1 is WNHNN, CDR2 SYGVQD (reference sequence). The germline V and J ends were trimmed by 7 bases and 5 bases, with 14 bases remaining between them. The CDR3 totals 13 residues. The CDR3 sequence is CASNFRAGETQYF. The CDR3 region has the DNA TGCGCCAGCAATTTCAGGGCTGGGGAGACCCAGTACTTC.

This chain joins TRBV5-6 and TRBJ2-5; 9 bases line up with TRBD2. The trim removed 0 bases at V and 4 bases at J, leaving 10 bases unmatched. Germline V gene data show CDR1 as SGHDT and CDR2 as YYEEEE. This CDR3 contains 17 residues. CDR3 amino acids: CASSLGLTREGRETQYF. The CDR3 coding sequence is TGTGCCAGCAGCTTGGGGCTTACGCGGGAGGGCCGAGAGACCCAGTACTTC.

The chain combines TRBV19 with TRBJ1-5, with D perhaps matching TRBD1 (6 bases). Germline CDR1 LNHDA, CDR2 SQIVND (reference sequence). The V end was cut by 7 bases, the J end by 0 bases, with 16 bases between. The CDR3 length is 16 residues. The CDR3: CASTPQGPASNQPQHF. CDR3 nucleotides: TGTGCCAGTACCCCACAGGGACCCGCTAGCAATCAGCCCCAGCATTTT.

CDR3 sequence (DNA): TGTGCCAGCAGCGTAGCAGCGGGAGGGCCAACAGACTACGAGCAGTACTTC. Protein: CASSVAAGGPTDYEQYF. V is TRBV9 and J is TRBJ2-7; 10 bases agree with TRBD2. The CDR3 sequence is 17 residues long. With V trimmed by 0 bases and J by 3 bases, 9 bases remained unmatched. Germline values: CDR1 SGDLS, CDR2 YYNGEE.

The chain combines TRBV7-6 with TRBJ2-3; 11 bases agree with TRBD2. V lost 5 bases, J lost 0 bases, and 10 bases stayed unmatched. This CDR3 has 18 residues. The germline V gene has CDR1 SGHVS and CDR2 FNYEAQ. Here the CDR3 reads CASSTIAGGVTSTDTQYF. The DNA for the CDR3 is TGTGCCAGCAGCACTATAGCGGGAGGGGTTACTAGCACAGATACGCAGTATTTT.

In this sample, this clone turned up once. The gene calls are TRBV6-5 and TRBJ2-7; possible D gene TRBD2, 5 bases. This CDR3 spans 13 amino acids. Deletions cut 4 bases from V and 6 bases from J, with 13 bases between. The V gene's germline CDR1 is MNHEY and CDR2 SVGAGI. The CDR3 nucleotides are TGTGCCAGCAGTTGGATCGTGGCGGGCGAGCAGTACTTC. This encodes CASSWIVAGEQYF.

This rearrangement joins TRBV28 to TRBJ1-2; a possible D gene is TRBD1 (6 bases). The length of the CDR3 is 11 residues. Trimming cost V 7 bases and J 8 bases, with 11 bases left between them. In germline, CDR1 is MDHEN, CDR2 SYDVKM. In DNA form, the CDR3 reads TGTGCCAGCACCGCGACAGGAGGCTACACCTTC. Translation gives CASTATGGYTF.

The chain uses TRBV6-5 and TRBJ2-7; D perhaps matches TRBD2 (6 bases). CDR3 length: 15 amino acids. From germline, CDR1 is MNHEY and CDR2 SVGAGI. The ends were cut back, 2 bases at V and 5 bases at J, with 16 bases in the middle. DNA of the CDR3: TGTGCCAGCAGTTACCGGGGACTGTACAACCACGAGCAGTACTTC. Translated, it gives CASSYRGLYNHEQYF.

The chain recombines TRBV5-4 with TRBJ1-2, with no clear D. CDR1 SGHNT and CDR2 YYREEE come from the germline V gene (reference sequence). The length of the CDR3 is 13 residues. Between the trimmed V and J ends, which lost 0 bases and 2 bases, there was a span of 5 bases. The CDR3 region is CASSLARNYGYTF. CDR3 in DNA: TGTGCCAGCAGCTTGGCCCGGAACTATGGCTACACCTTC. Full variable domain (remainder filled in from reference TRBV5-4 and TRBJ1-2): ETGVTQSPTHLIKTRGQQVTLRCSSQSGHNTVSWYQQALGQGPQFIFQYYREEENGRGNFPPRFSGLQFPNYSSELNVNALELDDSALYLCASSLARNYGYTFGSGTRLTVV.

Details on this clone: The germline gene is not matched at one end of the junction; a read error may be the cause. The J gene is TRBJ2-1, the V gene TRBV7-7, with 8 bases identical to TRBD2. From germline, CDR1 is SSHAT and CDR2 FNYEAQ (reference sequence). The CDR3 extends over 11 amino acids. The CDR3 loop reads CASNGTREQFF. CDR3 nucleotide sequence: TGTGCTAGCAACGGGACTAGGGAGCAGTTCTTC.

V usage is TRBV15 and J usage is TRBJ1-4, with D hard to call. The CDR3 runs 13 residues. Germline V gene lookup returns CDR1 LNHNV and CDR2 YYDKDF (reference sequence). Trimming left V 6 bases short and J 7 bases short, with 12 bases between. CDR3 region: CATSRVVIEKLFF. In nucleotides, the CDR3 is TGTGCCACCAGTAGGGTGGTGATTGAAAAACTGTTTTTT. Drawing the rest from reference TRBV15 and TRBJ1-4, the complete variable domain is DAMVIQNPRYQVTQFGKPVTLSCSQTLNHNVMYWYQQKSSQAPKLLFHYYDKDFNNEADTPDNFQSRRPNTSFCFLDIRSPGLGDTAMYLCATSRVVIEKLFFGSGTQLSVL.

The rearrangement links TRBV11-2 to TRBJ1-2, with D possibly matching TRBD1 (6 bases). CDR1 and CDR2 (germline): SGHAT, FQNNGV. The V end was cut by 3 bases, the J end by 4 bases, with 12 bases between. The CDR3 consists of 14 residues. DNA of the CDR3: TGTGCCAGCAGCTTGGGGACAACGACCTATGGCTACACCTTC. As protein: CASSLGTTTYGYTF.

The chain employs TRBV29-1 and TRBJ2-1; 9 positions match TRBD2. The ends lost 8 bases at V and 6 bases at J; junction bases unmatched: 17. The CDR3 sequence is 16 residues long. Germline CDR1 is SQVTM and CDR2 is ANQGSEA. The CDR3 region is CSLEPRLAGRSNEQFF. CDR3 DNA sequence: TGCAGCCTCGAACCCCGGCTAGCGGGGCGGTCCAATGAGCAGTTCTTC.

This clone was seen only once. The chain is built from TRBV7-6 and TRBJ2-5, with TRBD1 identical over 9 bases. CDR3 length: 14 amino acids. J was trimmed by 3 bases and V by 4 bases; bases with no gene match: 3. Germline V CDR1 and CDR2: SGHVS, FNYEAQ. The CDR3 loop is CASSWDRVKETQYF. As DNA, the CDR3 is TGTGCCAGCAGCTGGGACAGGGTAAAAGAGACCCAGTACTTC.

V and J are TRBV7-9 and TRBJ2-7; D is tentatively TRBD1 or TRBD2 (5 bases each). CDR3 length: 14 amino acids. Trimming stripped 5 bases from V and 3 bases from J, with 14 bases between. The V gene's germline CDR1 is SEHNR and CDR2 FQNEAQ (reference sequence). DNA of the CDR3: TGTGCCAGCAGCAGAGATGGGGGAAACTACGAGCAGTACTTC. It encodes CASSRDGGNYEQYF.